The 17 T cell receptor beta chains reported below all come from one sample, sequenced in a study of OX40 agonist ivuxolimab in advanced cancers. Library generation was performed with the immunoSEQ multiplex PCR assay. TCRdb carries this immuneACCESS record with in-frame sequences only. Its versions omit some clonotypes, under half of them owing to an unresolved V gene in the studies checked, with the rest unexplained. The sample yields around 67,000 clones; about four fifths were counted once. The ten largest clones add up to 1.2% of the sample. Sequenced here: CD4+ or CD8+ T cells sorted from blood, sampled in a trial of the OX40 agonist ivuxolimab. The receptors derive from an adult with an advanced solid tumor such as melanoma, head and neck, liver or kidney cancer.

CDR3 sequence reads: CAWKRRGGPYGYTF. The CDR3 DNA is TGTGCCTGGAAACGGAGAGGGGGGCCCTATGGCTACACCTTC. V is TRBV30 and J is TRBJ1-2, with D possibly TRBD1 on 6 matching bases. CDR3 size: 14 residues. Germline values: CDR1 GTSNPN, CDR2 SVGIG (reference sequence). Trimming pared 4 bases from V and 4 bases from J, leaving 16 bases between.

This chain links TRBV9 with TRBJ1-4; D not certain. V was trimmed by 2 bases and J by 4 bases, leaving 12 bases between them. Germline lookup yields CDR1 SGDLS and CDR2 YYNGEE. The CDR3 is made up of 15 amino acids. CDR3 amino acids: CASSVSPRINEKLFF. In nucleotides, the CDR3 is TGTGCCAGCAGCGTTTCGCCCCGTATTAATGAAAAACTGTTTTTT.

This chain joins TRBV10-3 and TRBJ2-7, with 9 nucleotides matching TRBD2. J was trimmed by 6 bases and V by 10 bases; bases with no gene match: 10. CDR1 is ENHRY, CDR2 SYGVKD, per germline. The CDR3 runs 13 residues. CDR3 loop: CATDRGGGIEQYF. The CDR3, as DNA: TGTGCCACCGACCGCGGGGGGGGGATCGAGCAGTACTTC.

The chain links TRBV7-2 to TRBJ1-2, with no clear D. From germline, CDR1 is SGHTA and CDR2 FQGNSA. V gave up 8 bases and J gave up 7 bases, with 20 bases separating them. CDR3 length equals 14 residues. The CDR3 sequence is CASLKSRDGLGYTF. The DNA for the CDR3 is TGTGCCAGCCTTAAATCCCGAGACGGACTTGGCTACACCTTC.

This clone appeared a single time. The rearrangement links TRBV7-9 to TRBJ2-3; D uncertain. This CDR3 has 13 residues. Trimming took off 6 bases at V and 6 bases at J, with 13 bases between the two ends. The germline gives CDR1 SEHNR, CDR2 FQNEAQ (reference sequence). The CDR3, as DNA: TGTGCCAGCAGGGAAGGCAGTCGGGATACGCAGTATTTT. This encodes CASREGSRDTQYF.

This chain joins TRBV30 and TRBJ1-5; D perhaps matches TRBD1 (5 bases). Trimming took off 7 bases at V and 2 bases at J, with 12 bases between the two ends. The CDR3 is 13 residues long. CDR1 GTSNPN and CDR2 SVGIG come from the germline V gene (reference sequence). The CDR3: CAFQGVGNQPQHF. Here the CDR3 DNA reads TGTGCCTTCCAGGGCGTTGGCAATCAGCCCCAGCATTTT.

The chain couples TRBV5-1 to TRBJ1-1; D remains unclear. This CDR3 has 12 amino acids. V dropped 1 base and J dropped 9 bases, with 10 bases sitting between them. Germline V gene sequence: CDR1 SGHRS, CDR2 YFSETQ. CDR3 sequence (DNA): TGCGCCAGCAGCTTGCATAGGGATAAAGCTTTCTTT. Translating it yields CASSLHRDKAFF.

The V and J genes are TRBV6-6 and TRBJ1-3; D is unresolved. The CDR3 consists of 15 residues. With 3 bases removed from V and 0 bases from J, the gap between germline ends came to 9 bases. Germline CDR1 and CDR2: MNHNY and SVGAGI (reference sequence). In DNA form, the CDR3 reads TGTGCCAGCAGTTATGAGGGAGTCTCTGGAAACACCATATATTTT. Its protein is CASSYEGVSGNTIYF.

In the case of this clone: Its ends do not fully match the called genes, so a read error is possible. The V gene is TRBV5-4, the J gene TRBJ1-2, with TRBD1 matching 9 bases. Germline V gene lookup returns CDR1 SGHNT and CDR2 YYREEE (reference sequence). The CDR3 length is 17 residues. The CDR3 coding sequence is TGTGCCAGCAGCCCGGGACAGGGCCTTTTAGTGGGCTATGGCTGCACCTTC. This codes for CASSPGQGLLVGYGCTF.

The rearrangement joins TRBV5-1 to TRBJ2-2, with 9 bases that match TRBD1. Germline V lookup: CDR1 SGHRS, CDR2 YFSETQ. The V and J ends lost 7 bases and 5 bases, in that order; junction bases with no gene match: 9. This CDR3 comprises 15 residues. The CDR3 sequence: CASQPGTGRTGELFF. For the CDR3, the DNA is TGCGCCAGCCAGCCCGGGACAGGGAGGACCGGGGAGCTGTTTTTT.

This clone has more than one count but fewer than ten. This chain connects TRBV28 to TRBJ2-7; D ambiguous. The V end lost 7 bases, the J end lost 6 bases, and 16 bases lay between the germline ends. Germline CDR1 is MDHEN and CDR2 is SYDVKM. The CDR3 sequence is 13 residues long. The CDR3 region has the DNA TGTGCCAGCACTTTGACCATGGCTCCCGAGCAGTACTTC. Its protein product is CASTLTMAPEQYF.

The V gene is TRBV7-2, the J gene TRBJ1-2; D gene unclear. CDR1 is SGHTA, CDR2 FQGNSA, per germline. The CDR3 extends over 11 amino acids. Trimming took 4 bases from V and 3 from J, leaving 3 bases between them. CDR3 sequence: CASSSHYGYTF. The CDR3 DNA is TGTGCCAGCAGCTCCCACTATGGCTACACCTTC.

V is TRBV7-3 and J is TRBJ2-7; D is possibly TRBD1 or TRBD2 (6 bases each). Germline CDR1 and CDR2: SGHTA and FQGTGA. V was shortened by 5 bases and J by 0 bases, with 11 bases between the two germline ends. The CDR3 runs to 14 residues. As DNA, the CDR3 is TGTGCCAGCAGCGGAGGGGGGAACTCCTACGAGCAGTACTTC. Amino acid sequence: CASSGGGNSYEQYF. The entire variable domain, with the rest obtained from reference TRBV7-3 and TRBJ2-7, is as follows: GAGVSQTPSNKVTEKGKYVELRCDPISGHTALYWYRQSLGQGPEFLIYFQGTGAADDSGLPNDRFFAVRPEGSVSTLKIQRTERGDSAVYLCASSGGGNSYEQYFGPGTRLTVT.

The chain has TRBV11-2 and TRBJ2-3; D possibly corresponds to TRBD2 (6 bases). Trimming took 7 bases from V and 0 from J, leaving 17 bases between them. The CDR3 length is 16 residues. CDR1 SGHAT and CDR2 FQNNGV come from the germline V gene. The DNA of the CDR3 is TGTGCCAGCACCACCCTCCCAGGAGGGAGCACAGATACGCAGTATTTT. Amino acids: CASTTLPGGSTDTQYF.

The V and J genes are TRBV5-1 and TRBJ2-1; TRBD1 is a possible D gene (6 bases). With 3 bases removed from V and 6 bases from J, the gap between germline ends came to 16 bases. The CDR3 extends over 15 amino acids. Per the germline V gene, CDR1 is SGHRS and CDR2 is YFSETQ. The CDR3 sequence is CASSWTGTPLNEQFF. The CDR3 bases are TGCGCCAGCAGCTGGACCGGGACACCACTCAATGAGCAGTTCTTC. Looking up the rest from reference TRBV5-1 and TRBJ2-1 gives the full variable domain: KAGVTQTPRYLIKTRGQQVTLSCSPISGHRSVSWYQQTPGQGLQFLFEYFSETQRNKGNFPGRFSGRQFSNSRSEMNVSTLELGDSALYLCASSWTGTPLNEQFFGPGTRLTVL.

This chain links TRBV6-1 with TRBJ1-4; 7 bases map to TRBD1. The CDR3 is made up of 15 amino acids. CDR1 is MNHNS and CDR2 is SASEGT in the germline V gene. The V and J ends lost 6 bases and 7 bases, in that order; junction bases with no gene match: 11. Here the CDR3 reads CASRKDRVMGEKLFF. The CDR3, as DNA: TGTGCCAGCAGGAAAGACAGGGTAATGGGTGAAAAACTGTTTTTT.

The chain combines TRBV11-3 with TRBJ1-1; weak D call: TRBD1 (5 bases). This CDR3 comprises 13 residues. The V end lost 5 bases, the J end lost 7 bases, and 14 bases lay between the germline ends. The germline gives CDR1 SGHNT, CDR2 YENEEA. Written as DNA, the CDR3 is TGTGCCAGCAGCATCAGAGAGAGGGGTGAAGCTTTCTTT. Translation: CASSIRERGEAFF.